These T cell receptor beta chains were read from a single sample in a study of T cell repertoires in cytomegalovirus infection. In TCRdb, the reads were re-called with MiXCR into one record per CDR3 protein. The sample carries around 740,000 distinct CDR3 sequences, less than 40% recorded once. The material sequenced was PBMCs. These receptors all come from a human donor in good health (CMV status not recorded). Some clones in this sample may be carry-over from other donors' samples. Both conserved end residues are part of each CDR3. The order of the fields is J gene, V gene, clone size, D gene, CDR3 protein, CDR3 DNA. A D gene is named only where the DNA matches it firmly. Only part of the rows carry a size: once, few, many, or a class if the clone is expanded.

j_call: TRBJ1-5; v_call: TRBV12-3/TRBV12-4; clone_size: .; d_call: .; cdr3_aa: CASSGPLGSQHF; cdr3_nt: TGTGCCAGCAGTGGACCCTTGGGGAGCCAGCATTTT
j_call: TRBJ1-2; v_call: TRBV25-1; clone_size: .; d_call: .; cdr3_aa: CASRYPSQVLSTF; cdr3_nt: TGTGCCAGCAGGTACCCCTCGCAGGTTCTTTCCACCTTC
j_call: TRBJ2-1; v_call: TRBV12-3/TRBV12-4; clone_size: once; d_call: .; cdr3_aa: CASSLDKGVVWNEQFF; cdr3_nt: TGTGCCAGCAGTTTAGATAAAGGGGTGGTGTGGAATGAGCAGTTCTTC
j_call: TRBJ2-5; v_call: TRBV27; clone_size: .; d_call: .; cdr3_aa: CASSFRGLAGTQYF; cdr3_nt: TGTGCCAGCAGTTTTCGCGGACTGGCGGGGACCCAGTACTTC
j_call: TRBJ2-7; v_call: TRBV19; clone_size: .; d_call: TRBD1; cdr3_aa: CASIIGTDSYEQYF; cdr3_nt: TGTGCCAGTATTATCGGGACAGACTCCTACGAGCAGTACTTC
j_call: TRBJ2-5; v_call: TRBV3-1; clone_size: .; d_call: .; cdr3_aa: CASSQARKRGLTQYF; cdr3_nt: TGTGCCAGCAGCCAAGCTAGAAAGAGAGGTTTGACCCAGTACTTC
j_call: TRBJ2-3; v_call: TRBV11-2; clone_size: .; d_call: TRBD2; cdr3_aa: CASSPWTSGDTQYF; cdr3_nt: TGTGCCAGCAGCCCGTGGACTAGCGGCGATACGCAGTATTTT
j_call: TRBJ2-7; v_call: TRBV5-6; clone_size: .; d_call: .; cdr3_aa: CASSSSGGPIYEQYF; cdr3_nt: TGTGCCAGCAGTTCCTCGGGGGGCCCTATTTACGAGCAGTACTTC
j_call: TRBJ2-7; v_call: TRBV19; clone_size: .; d_call: TRBD1; cdr3_aa: CATRIVDRATEEQYF; cdr3_nt: TGTGCCACAAGAATTGTGGACAGGGCCACCGAGGAGCAGTACTTC
j_call: TRBJ1-1; v_call: TRBV29-1; clone_size: few; d_call: .; cdr3_aa: CSVVEGTGNTEAFF; cdr3_nt: TGCAGCGTTGTGGAAGGGACCGGGAACACTGAAGCTTTCTTT
j_call: TRBJ2-7; v_call: TRBV2; clone_size: once; d_call: .; cdr3_aa: CASSEGGGDSYEQYF; cdr3_nt: TGTGCCAGCAGTGAAGGAGGGGGGGACTCCTACGAGCAGTACTTC